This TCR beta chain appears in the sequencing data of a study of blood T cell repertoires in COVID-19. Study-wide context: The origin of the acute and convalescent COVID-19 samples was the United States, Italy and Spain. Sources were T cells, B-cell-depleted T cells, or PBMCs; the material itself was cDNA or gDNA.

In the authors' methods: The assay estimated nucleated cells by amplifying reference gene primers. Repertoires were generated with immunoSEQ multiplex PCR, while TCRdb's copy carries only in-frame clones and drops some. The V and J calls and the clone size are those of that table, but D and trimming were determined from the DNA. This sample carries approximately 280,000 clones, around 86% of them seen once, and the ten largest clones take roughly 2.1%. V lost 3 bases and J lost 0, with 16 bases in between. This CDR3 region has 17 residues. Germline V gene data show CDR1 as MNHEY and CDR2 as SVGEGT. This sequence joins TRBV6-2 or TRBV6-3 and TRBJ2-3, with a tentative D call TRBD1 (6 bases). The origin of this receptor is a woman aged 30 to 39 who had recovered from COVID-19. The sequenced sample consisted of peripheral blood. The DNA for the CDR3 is TGTGCCAGCAGTTATAATCTGGACGGGACAAGCACAGATACGCAGTATTTT. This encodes CASSYNLDGTSTDTQYF.